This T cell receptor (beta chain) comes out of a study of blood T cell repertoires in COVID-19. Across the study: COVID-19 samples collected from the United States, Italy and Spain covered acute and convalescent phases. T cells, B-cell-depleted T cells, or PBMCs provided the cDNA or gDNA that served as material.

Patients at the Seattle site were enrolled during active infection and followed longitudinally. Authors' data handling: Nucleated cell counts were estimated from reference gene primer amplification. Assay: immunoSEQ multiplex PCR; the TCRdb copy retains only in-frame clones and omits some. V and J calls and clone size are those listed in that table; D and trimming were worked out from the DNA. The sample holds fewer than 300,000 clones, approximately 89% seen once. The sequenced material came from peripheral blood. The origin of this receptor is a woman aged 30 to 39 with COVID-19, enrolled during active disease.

The CDR3 DNA reads TGTGCCAGCAGTTTATTCAGGGGAGGGGGTGAAAAACTGTTTTTT. Amino acids: CASSLFRGGGEKLFF. V is TRBV28 and J is TRBJ1-4; a possible D gene is TRBD1 (6 bases). V was shortened by 1 base and J by 7 bases, with 13 bases between the two germline ends. The germline gives CDR1 MDHEN, CDR2 SYDVKM. The CDR3 extends over 15 amino acids.